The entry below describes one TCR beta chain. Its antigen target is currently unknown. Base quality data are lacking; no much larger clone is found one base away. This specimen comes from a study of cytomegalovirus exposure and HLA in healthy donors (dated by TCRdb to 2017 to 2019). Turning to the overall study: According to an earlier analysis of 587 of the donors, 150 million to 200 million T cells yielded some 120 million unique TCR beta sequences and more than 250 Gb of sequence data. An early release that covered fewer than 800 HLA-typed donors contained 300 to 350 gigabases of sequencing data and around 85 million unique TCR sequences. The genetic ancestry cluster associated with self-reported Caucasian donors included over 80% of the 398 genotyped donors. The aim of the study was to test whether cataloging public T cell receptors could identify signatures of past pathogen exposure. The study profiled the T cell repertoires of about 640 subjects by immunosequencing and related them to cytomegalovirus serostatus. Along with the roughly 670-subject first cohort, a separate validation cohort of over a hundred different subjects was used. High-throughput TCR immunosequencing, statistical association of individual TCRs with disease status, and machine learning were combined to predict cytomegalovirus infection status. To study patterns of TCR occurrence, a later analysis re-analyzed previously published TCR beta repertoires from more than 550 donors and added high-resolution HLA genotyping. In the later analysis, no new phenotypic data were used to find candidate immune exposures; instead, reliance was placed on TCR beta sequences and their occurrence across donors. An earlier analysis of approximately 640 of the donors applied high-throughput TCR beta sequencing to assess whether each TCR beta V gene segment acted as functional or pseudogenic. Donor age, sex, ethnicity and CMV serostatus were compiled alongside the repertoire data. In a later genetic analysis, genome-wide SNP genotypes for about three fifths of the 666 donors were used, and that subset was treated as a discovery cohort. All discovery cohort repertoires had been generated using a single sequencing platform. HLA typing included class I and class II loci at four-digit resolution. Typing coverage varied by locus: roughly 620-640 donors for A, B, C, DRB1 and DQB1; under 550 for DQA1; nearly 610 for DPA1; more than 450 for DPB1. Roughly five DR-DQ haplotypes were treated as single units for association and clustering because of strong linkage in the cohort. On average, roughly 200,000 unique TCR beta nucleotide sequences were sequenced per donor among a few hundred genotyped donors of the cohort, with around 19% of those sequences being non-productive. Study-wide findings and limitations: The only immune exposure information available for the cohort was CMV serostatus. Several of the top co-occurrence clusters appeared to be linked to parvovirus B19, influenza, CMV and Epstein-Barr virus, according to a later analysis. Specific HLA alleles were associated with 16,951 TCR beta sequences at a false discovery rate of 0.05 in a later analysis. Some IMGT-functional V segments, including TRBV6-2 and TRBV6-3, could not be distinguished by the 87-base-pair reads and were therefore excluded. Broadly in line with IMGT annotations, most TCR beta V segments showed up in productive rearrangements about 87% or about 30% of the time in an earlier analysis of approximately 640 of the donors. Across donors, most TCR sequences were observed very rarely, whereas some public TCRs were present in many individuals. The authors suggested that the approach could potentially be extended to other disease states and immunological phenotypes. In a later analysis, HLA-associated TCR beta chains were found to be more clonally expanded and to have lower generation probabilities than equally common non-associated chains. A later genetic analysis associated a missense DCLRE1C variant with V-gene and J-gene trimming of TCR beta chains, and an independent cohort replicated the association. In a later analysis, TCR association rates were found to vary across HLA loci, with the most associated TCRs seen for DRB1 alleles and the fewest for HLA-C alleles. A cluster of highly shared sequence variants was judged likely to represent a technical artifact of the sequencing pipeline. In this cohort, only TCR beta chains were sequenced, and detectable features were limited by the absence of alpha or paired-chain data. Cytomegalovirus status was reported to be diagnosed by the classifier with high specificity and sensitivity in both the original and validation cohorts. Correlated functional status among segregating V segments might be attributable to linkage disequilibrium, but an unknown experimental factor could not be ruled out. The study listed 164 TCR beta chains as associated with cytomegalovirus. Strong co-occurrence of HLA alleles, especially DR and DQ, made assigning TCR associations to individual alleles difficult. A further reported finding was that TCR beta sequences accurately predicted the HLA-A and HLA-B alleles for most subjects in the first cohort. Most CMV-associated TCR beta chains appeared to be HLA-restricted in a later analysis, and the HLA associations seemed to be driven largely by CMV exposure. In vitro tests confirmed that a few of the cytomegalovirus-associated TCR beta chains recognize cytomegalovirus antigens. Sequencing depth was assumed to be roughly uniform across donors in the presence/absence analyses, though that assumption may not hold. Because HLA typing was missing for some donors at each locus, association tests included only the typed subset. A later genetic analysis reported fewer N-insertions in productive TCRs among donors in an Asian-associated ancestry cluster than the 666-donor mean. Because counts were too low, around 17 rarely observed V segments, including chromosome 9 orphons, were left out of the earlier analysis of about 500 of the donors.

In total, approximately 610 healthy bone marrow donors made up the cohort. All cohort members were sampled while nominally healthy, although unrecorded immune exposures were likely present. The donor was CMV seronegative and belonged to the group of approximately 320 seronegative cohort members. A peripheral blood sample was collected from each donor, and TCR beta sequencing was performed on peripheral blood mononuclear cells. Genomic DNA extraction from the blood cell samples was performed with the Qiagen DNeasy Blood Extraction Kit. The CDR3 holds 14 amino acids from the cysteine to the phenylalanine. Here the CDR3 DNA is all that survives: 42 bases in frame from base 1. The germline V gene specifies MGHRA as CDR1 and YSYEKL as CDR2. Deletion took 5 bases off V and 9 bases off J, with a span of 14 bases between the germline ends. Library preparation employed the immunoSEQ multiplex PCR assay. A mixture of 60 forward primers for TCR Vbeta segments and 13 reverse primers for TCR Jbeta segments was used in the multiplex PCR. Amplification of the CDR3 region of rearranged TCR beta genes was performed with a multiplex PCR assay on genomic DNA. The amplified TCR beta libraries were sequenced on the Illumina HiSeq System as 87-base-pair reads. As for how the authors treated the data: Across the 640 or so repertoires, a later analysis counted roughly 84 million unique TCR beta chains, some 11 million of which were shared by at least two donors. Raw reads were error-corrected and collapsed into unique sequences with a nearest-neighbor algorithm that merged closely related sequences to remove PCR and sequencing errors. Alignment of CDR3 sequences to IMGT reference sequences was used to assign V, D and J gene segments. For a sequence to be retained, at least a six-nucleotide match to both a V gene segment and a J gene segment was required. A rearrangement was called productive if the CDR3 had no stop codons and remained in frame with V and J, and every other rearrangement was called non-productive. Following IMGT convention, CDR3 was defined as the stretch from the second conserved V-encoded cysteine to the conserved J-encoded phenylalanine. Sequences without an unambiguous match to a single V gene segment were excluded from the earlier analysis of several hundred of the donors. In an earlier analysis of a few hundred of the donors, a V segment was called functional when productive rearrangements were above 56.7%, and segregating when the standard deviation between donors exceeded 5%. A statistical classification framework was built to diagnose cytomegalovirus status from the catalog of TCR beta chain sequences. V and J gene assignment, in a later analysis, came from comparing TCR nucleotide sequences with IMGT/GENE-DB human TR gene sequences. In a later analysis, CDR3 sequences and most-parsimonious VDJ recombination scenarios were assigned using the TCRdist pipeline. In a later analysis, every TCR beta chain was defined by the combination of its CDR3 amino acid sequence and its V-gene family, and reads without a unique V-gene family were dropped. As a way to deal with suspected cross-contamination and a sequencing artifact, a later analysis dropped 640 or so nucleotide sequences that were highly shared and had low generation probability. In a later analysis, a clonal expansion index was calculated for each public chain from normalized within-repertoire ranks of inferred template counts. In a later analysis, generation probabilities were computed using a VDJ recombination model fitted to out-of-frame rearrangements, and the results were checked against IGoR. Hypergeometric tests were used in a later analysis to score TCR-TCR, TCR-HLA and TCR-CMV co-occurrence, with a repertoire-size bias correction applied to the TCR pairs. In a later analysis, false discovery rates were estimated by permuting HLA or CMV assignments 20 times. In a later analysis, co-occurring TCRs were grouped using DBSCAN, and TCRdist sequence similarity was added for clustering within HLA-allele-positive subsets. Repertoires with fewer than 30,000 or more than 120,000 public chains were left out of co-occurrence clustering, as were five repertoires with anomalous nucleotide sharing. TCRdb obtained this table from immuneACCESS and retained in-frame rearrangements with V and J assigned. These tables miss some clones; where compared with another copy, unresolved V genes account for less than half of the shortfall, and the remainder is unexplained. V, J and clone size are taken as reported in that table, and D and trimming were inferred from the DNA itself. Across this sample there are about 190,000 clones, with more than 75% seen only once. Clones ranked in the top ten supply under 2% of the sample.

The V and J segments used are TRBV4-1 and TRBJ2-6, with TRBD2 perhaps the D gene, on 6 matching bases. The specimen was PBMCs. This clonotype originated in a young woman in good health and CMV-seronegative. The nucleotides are TGCGCCAGCAGCGCCCTCGGGAGCAACAACGTCCTGACTTTC. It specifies CASSALGSNNVLTF.